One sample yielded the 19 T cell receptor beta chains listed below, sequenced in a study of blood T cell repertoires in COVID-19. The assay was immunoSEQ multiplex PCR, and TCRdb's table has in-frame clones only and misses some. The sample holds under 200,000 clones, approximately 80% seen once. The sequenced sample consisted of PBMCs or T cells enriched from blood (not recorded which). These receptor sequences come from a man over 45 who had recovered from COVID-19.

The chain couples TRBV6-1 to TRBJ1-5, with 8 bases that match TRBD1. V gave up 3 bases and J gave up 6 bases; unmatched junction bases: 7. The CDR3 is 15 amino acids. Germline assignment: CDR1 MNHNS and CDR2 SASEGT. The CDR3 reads CASSEARGLGQPQHF. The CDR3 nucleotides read TGTGCCAGCAGTGAGGCCAGGGGGCTGGGTCAGCCCCAGCATTTT.

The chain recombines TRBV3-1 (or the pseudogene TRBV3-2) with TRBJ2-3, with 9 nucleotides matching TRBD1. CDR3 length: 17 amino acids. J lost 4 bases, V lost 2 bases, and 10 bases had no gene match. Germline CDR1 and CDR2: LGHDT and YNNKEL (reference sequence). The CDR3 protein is CASSQYPGTGFPDTQYF. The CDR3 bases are TGTGCCAGCAGCCAATACCCCGGGACAGGGTTTCCAGATACGCAGTATTTT.

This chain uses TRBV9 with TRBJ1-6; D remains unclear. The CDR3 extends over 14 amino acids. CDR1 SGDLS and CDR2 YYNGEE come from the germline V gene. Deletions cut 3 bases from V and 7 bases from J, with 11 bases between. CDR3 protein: CASSAGTENSPLHF. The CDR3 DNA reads TGTGCCAGCAGCGCGGGTACCGAAAATTCACCCCTCCACTTT. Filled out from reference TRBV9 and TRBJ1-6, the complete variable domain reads DSGVTQTPKHLITATGQRVTLRCSPRSGDLSVYWYQQSLDQGLQFLIQYYNGEERAKGNILERFSAQQFPDLHSELNLSSLELGDSALYFCASSAGTENSPLHFGNGTRLTVT.

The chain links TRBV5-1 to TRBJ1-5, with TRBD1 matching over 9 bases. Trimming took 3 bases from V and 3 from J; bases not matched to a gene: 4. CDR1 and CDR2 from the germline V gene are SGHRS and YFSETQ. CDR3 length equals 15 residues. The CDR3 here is CASSSGTGNNQPQHF. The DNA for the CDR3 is TGCGCCAGCAGCTCGGGGACAGGGAACAATCAGCCCCAGCATTTT.

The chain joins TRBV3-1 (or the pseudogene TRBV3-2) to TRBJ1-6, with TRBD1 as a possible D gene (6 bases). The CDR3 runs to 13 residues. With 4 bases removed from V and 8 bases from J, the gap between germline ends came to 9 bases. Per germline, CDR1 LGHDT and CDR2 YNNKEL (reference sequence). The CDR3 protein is CASSPHRDSPLHF. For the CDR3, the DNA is TGTGCCAGCAGCCCCCACAGGGATTCACCCCTCCACTTT.

CDR3 in amino acids: CASSQWGGPDTQYF. CDR3 DNA: TGTGCCAGCAGCCAATGGGGGGGCCCAGATACGCAGTATTTT. The chain employs TRBV7-3 and TRBJ2-3; weak D call: TRBD2 (7 bases). V dropped 5 bases and J dropped 4 bases, with 13 bases sitting between them. Per the germline V gene, CDR1 is SGHTA and CDR2 is FQGTGA. This CDR3 is built from 14 residues.

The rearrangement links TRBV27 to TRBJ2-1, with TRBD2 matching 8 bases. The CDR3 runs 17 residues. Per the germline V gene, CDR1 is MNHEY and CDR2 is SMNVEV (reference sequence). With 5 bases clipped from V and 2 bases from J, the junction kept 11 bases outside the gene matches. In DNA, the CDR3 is TGTGCCAGCAGTCCGATGCCCGGGACTAGGACCTACAATGAGCAGTTCTTC. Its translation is CASSPMPGTRTYNEQFF.

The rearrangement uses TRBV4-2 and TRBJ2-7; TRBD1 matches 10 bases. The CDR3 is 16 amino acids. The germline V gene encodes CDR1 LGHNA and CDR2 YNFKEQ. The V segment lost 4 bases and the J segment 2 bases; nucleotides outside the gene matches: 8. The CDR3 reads CASSPTDRGGPYEQYF. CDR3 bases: TGTGCCAGCAGCCCAACGGACAGGGGGGGCCCCTACGAGCAGTACTTC.

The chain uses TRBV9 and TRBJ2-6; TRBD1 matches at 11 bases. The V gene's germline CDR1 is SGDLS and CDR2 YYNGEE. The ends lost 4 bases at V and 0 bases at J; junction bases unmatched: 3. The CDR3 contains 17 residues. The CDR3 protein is CASSFGTGGSGANVLTF. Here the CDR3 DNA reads TGTGCCAGCAGCTTCGGGACAGGGGGCTCTGGGGCCAACGTCCTGACTTTC.

CDR3 sequence: CASSQGVLGGIRGELFF. The CDR3 coding sequence is TGTGCCAGCAGCCAAGGCGTATTAGGAGGGATTAGGGGGGAGCTGTTTTTT. V usage is TRBV3-1 (or the pseudogene TRBV3-2) and J usage is TRBJ2-2, with TRBD2 as a possible D gene (6 bases). CDR1 and CDR2 (germline): LGHDT, YNNKEL (reference sequence). The CDR3 spans 17 residues. V lost 1 base and J 8 bases, leaving 20 bases between the germline ends.

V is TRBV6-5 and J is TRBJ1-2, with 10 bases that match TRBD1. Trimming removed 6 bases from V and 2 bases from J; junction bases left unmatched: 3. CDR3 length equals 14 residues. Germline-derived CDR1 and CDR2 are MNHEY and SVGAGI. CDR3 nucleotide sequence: TGTGCCAGCAGACGGGGACAGGGGAACTATGGCTACACCTTC. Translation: CASRRGQGNYGYTF.

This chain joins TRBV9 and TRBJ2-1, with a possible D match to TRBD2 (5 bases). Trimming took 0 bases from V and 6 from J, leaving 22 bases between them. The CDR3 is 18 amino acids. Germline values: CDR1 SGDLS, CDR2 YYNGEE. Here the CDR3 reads CASSVGWGGSGGGNEQFF. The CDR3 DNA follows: TGTGCCAGCAGCGTAGGATGGGGTGGGAGCGGAGGTGGCAATGAGCAGTTCTTC.

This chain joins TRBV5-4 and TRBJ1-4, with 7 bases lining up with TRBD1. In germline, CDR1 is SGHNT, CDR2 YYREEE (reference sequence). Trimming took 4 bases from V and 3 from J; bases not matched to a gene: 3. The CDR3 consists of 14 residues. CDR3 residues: CASSTGEANEKLFF. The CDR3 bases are TGTGCCAGCAGCACAGGGGAGGCTAATGAAAAACTGTTTTTT.

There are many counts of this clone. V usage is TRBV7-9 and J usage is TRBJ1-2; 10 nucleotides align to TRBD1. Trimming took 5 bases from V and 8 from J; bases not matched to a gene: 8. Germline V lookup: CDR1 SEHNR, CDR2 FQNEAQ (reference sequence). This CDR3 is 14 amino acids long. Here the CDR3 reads CASSLSGDRGGYTF. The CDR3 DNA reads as TGTGCCAGCAGCCTATCGGGGGACAGGGGAGGCTACACCTTC.

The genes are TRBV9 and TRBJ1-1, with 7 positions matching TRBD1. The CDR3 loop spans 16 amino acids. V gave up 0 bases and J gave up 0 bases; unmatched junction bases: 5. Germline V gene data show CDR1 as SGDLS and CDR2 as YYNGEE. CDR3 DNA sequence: TGTGCCAGCAGCGTAGAGAGGGACAGCATGAACACTGAAGCTTTCTTT. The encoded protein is CASSVERDSMNTEAFF.

CDR3 coding DNA: TGCGCCAGCAGCCAAGACCCGGGACTAGCGGGGAATAACGGCAATGAGCAGTTCTTC. Protein sequence: CASSQDPGLAGNNGNEQFF. The chain carries TRBV4-1 and TRBJ2-1, with TRBD2 matching over 13 bases. The J segment lost 6 bases and the V segment lost 0 bases, leaving 11 bases of the junction unmatched. The CDR3 runs to 19 residues. Germline assignment: CDR1 MGHRA and CDR2 YSYEKL.

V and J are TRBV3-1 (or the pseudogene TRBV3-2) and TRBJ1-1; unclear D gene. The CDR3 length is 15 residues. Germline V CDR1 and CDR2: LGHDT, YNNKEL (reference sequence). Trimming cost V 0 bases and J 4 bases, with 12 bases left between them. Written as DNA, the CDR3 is TGTGCCAGCAGCCAAGATTGGGGAGGCCGCACTGAAGCTTTCTTT. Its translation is CASSQDWGGRTEAFF.

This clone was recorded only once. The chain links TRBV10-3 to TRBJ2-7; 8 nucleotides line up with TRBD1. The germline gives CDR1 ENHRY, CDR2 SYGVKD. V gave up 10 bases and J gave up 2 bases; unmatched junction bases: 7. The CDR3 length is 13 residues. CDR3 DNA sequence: TGTGCCACCATGGAGACAGGGGCCTACGAGCAGTACTTC. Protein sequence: CATMETGAYEQYF.

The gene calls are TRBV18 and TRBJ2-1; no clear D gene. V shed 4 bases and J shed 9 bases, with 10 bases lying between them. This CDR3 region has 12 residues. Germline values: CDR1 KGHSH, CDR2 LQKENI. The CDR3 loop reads CASSQIVGEQFF. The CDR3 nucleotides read TGTGCCAGCTCACAAATAGTCGGTGAGCAGTTCTTC. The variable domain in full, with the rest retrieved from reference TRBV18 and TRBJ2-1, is NAGVMQNPRHLVRRRGQEARLRCSPMKGHSHVYWYRQLPEEGLKFMVYLQKENIIDESGMPKERFSAEFPKEGPSILRIQQVVRGDSAAYFCASSQIVGEQFFGPGTRLTVL.